The 28 T cell receptor beta chains presented below share a single source sample, sequenced in a study of blood T cell repertoires in COVID-19. Clones were read by immunoSEQ multiplex PCR, and TCRdb kept only the in-frame ones, dropping some. Altogether fewer than 350,000 clones are present, approximately 89% being singletons, with the ten largest covering 8% to 10%. Material for sequencing was PBMCs or T cells enriched from blood (not recorded which). All receptors derive from a middle-aged woman who had recovered from COVID-19.

In the case of this clone: In the same sample, other DNA sequences code for this CDR3. The chain carries TRBV5-1 and TRBJ2-7, with no clear D. Germline CDR1 and CDR2: SGHRS and YFSETQ. The V and J ends lost 3 bases and 0 bases respectively, with 4 bases between them. This CDR3 is built from 12 residues. The CDR3 DNA reads as TGCGCCAGCAGCTCCTTCTCCTACGAGCAGTACTTC. It codes for CASSSFSYEQYF.

V usage is TRBV2 and J usage is TRBJ2-2, with D possibly being TRBD2 (6 bases). Per the germline V gene, CDR1 is SNHLY and CDR2 is FYNNEI. Trimming took off 1 base at V and 4 bases at J, with 7 bases between the two ends. The length of the CDR3 is 14 residues. The CDR3 protein is CASSEVGGTGELFF. CDR3 sequence (DNA): TGTGCCAGCAGTGAAGTGGGGGGCACCGGGGAGCTGTTTTTT.

The chain is built from TRBV27 and TRBJ1-2; weak D call: TRBD1 (6 bases). The germline V and J ends were trimmed by 6 bases and 7 bases, with 15 bases remaining between them. CDR1 is MNHEY, CDR2 SMNVEV, per germline (reference sequence). This CDR3 has 13 residues. CDR3 in DNA: TGTGCCAGCAGCCTCTCAGGGGCCCGTGGCTACACCTTC. Its translation is CASSLSGARGYTF.

The chain has TRBV19 and TRBJ1-1; tentative D call: TRBD1 (5 bases). V was cut by 4 bases and J by 7 bases, with 13 bases left in between. CDR1 is LNHDA and CDR2 is SQIVND in the germline V gene (reference sequence). The length of the CDR3 is 13 residues. The CDR3 bases are TGTGCCAGTAGTAGCAGGGAGGAGGGTGAAGCTTTCTTT. Its translation is CASSSREEGEAFF.

V and J are TRBV28 and TRBJ1-5, with D possibly TRBD1 on 6 matching bases. This CDR3 spans 14 amino acids. V was shortened by 7 bases and J by 5 bases, with 15 bases between the two germline ends. Per germline, CDR1 MDHEN and CDR2 SYDVKM. CDR3 sequence: CASIRGHRDQPQHF. In DNA form, the CDR3 reads TGTGCCAGCATCAGGGGACATCGGGATCAGCCCCAGCATTTT. Drawing the rest from reference TRBV28 and TRBJ1-5, the complete variable domain is DVKVTQSSRYLVKRTGEKVFLECVQDMDHENMFWYRQDPGLGLRLIYFSYDVKMKEKGDIPEGYSVSREKKERFSLILESASTNQTSMYLCASIRGHRDQPQHFGDGTRLSIL.

The chain uses TRBV7-3 and TRBJ2-6; TRBD2 might be the D (6 bases). V lost 6 bases, J lost 0 bases, and 15 bases lay in between. CDR3 length: 17 amino acids. Germline V gene sequence: CDR1 SGHTA, CDR2 FQGTGA. DNA for the CDR3: TGTGCCAGCAGTCCAAGGGCGGGGCCCTCTGGGGCCAACGTCCTGACTTTC. This codes for CASSPRAGPSGANVLTF.

The rearrangement links TRBV7-9 to TRBJ1-2, with D possibly matching TRBD1 (5 bases). This CDR3 contains 12 residues. V gave up 2 bases and J gave up 4 bases, with 5 bases separating them. Per the germline V gene, CDR1 is SEHNR and CDR2 is FQNEAQ (reference sequence). The CDR3 region is CASSLTGYGYTF. CDR3 nucleotides: TGTGCCAGCAGCTTAACAGGCTATGGCTACACCTTC. The variable domain in full, completed from reference TRBV7-9 and TRBJ1-2, reads DTGVSQNPRHKITKRGQNVTFRCDPISEHNRLYWYRQTLGQGPEFLTYFQNEAQLEKSRLLSDRFSAERPKGSFSTLEIQRTEQGDSAMYLCASSLTGYGYTFGSGTRLTVV.

As for this clone: Other nucleotide sequences in the sample specify the same CDR3. V is TRBV27 and J is TRBJ1-2; no reliable D call. The length of the CDR3 is 13 residues. V lost 0 bases, J lost 4 bases, and 6 bases lay in between. Germline loops: CDR1 MNHEY, CDR2 SMNVEV (reference sequence). The CDR3 sequence is CASSLSGSYGYTF. DNA for the CDR3: TGTGCCAGCAGTTTATCAGGGAGCTATGGCTACACCTTC.

This chain connects TRBV4-3 to TRBJ2-7; 8 positions agree with TRBD2. The CDR3 has 14 residues. CDR1 LGHNA and CDR2 YSLEER come from the germline V gene. Germline trimming cut 0 bases from V and 4 bases from J; bases unmatched to any gene: 2. In nucleotides, the CDR3 is TGCGCCAGCAGCCAAGACGCTAGCGGGTACGAGCAGTACTTC. Encoded protein: CASSQDASGYEQYF.

The rearrangement uses TRBV7-3 and TRBJ2-2, with 7 bases matching TRBD2. Trimming cost V 4 bases and J 0 bases; bases outside gene matches: 8. Germline V CDR1 and CDR2: SGHTA, FQGTGA. This CDR3 has 17 amino acids. DNA of the CDR3: TGTGCCAGCAGCTCCTCCTCTAGCGGAACGAACACCGGGGAGCTGTTTTTT. This sequence encodes CASSSSSSGTNTGELFF.

The sample holds one count of this clone. V is TRBV10-1 and J is TRBJ2-1; 7 bases are a match to TRBD2. The CDR3 sequence is 14 residues long. V shed 6 bases and J 3 bases; nucleotides not matched to a gene: 5. Germline lookup yields CDR1 WNHNN and CDR2 SYGVQD (reference sequence). The CDR3 DNA reads TGCGCCAGCAGCCCTGCGGGGGTCTACAATGAGCAGTTCTTC. It specifies CASSPAGVYNEQFF.

The chain couples TRBV10-1 to TRBJ2-5; TRBD2 aligns across 12 bases. The CDR3 extends over 19 amino acids. Losses at the gene ends were 4 bases for V and 9 bases for J; bases not matched to a gene: 21. Germline V gene lookup returns CDR1 WNHNN and CDR2 SYGVQD (reference sequence). The CDR3: CASSGKRTGTSGYPGAQYF. For the CDR3, the DNA is TGCGCCAGCAGTGGAAAGAGGACAGGGACTAGCGGGTACCCTGGAGCCCAGTACTTC.

The chain recombines TRBV19 with TRBJ1-5; 10 bases line up with TRBD1. The ends lost 3 bases at V and 6 bases at J; junction bases unmatched: 8. The V gene's germline CDR1 is LNHDA and CDR2 SQIVND (reference sequence). This CDR3 has 16 residues. DNA of the CDR3: TGTGCCAGTAGTATCGGGGACAGGGGAAGGGGTCAGCCCCAGCATTTT. Translation: CASSIGDRGRGQPQHF.

The chain recombines TRBV7-9 with TRBJ1-1; D is uncertain. There are 13 residues in the CDR3. Trimming pared 7 bases from V and 10 bases from J, leaving 19 bases between. CDR1 and CDR2 from the germline V gene are SEHNR and FQNEAQ (reference sequence). CDR3 DNA: TGTGCCAGCAAGATATCCCAAGAGTTGCCAGCTTTCTTT. Its protein is CASKISQELPAFF.

With respect to this clone: The same CDR3 also results from other DNA sequences found in this sample. This chain links TRBV3-1 (or the pseudogene TRBV3-2) with TRBJ2-3; 9 bases are shared with TRBD2. Germline-derived CDR1 and CDR2 are LGHDT and YNNKEL (reference sequence). CDR3 length: 15 amino acids. The ends lost 2 bases at V and 0 bases at J; junction bases unmatched: 0. Written as DNA, the CDR3 is TGTGCCAGCAGCCAAACTAGCGGGAGCACAGATACGCAGTATTTT. Protein product: CASSQTSGSTDTQYF.

The J gene is TRBJ2-5, the V gene TRBV6-5; TRBD1 aligns across 9 bases. The CDR3 length is 15 residues. Germline lookup yields CDR1 MNHEY and CDR2 SVGAGI. V gave up 6 bases and J gave up 5 bases; unmatched junction bases: 10. CDR3 protein: CASSSRQGGMETQYF. CDR3 in DNA: TGTGCCAGCAGCTCCAGACAGGGGGGAATGGAGACCCAGTACTTC.

This clone was seen only once. V gene TRBV6-5 combines with J gene TRBJ2-1, with TRBD1 matching over 7 bases. The length of the CDR3 is 15 residues. J was trimmed by 0 bases and V by 6 bases; bases with no gene match: 5. CDR1 is MNHEY, CDR2 SVGAGI, per germline. The DNA for the CDR3 is TGTGCCAGCAGGGTTGCAGGGGGCTCCTACAATGAGCAGTTCTTC. It codes for CASRVAGGSYNEQFF.

About this clone itself: At the DNA level, this CDR3 is encoded by other sequences in the same sample as well. V gene TRBV6-5 combines with J gene TRBJ1-5; the D gene is possibly TRBD1 (6 bases). The CDR3 covers 13 residues. Trimming removed 2 bases from V and 5 bases from J, with 7 bases in between. Germline assignment: CDR1 MNHEY and CDR2 SVGAGI. DNA of the CDR3: TGTGCCAGCAGTTACAGACAGGATCAGCCCCAGCATTTT. Translated: CASSYRQDQPQHF.

V gene TRBV4-1 combines with J gene TRBJ2-7, with D perhaps TRBD1 (5 bases). V lost 0 bases and J lost 4, with 7 bases in between. CDR3 length equals 13 residues. Germline V CDR1 and CDR2: MGHRA, YSYEKL. The CDR3, as DNA: TGCGCCAGCAGCCAAGATGCAGGGTACGAGCAGTACTTC. It encodes CASSQDAGYEQYF.

The genes are TRBV5-6 and TRBJ1-2; D is unclear. The CDR3 sequence is 14 residues long. Germline assignment: CDR1 SGHDT and CDR2 YYEEEE. V was shortened by 4 bases and J by 4 bases, with 14 bases between the two germline ends. CDR3 region: CASSPARVAYGYTF. The CDR3 DNA is TGTGCCAGCAGCCCGGCTCGGGTGGCCTATGGCTACACCTTC. Variable domain in full (rest from reference TRBV5-6 and TRBJ1-2): DAGVTQSPTHLIKTRGQQVTLRCSPKSGHDTVSWYQQALGQGPQFIFQYYEEEERQRGNFPDRFSGHQFPNYSSELNVNALLLGDSALYLCASSPARVAYGYTFGSGTRLTVV.

V is TRBV27 and J is TRBJ2-1; 9 bases map to TRBD2. The CDR3 runs to 16 residues. From germline, CDR1 is MNHEY and CDR2 SMNVEV (reference sequence). V shed 5 bases and J 2 bases; nucleotides not matched to a gene: 7. The CDR3 loop is CASSQAGGSAYNEQFF. In DNA form, the CDR3 reads TGTGCCAGCAGTCAGGCGGGGGGGTCTGCCTACAATGAGCAGTTCTTC.

The rearrangement uses TRBV3-1 (or the pseudogene TRBV3-2) and TRBJ1-2, with 11 bases fitting TRBD1. The germline V gene encodes CDR1 LGHDT and CDR2 YNNKEL (reference sequence). This CDR3 has 15 residues. The junction had 10 bases not matched to a gene; V was cut back by 1 base and J by 12 bases. The chain's CDR3 is CASSQGSVRTGGDTF. The CDR3 DNA reads as TGTGCCAGCAGCCAAGGATCGGTCCGGACAGGGGGCGACACCTTC.

The chain links TRBV24-1 to TRBJ2-1; D possibly corresponds to TRBD1 (6 bases). The CDR3 contains 15 residues. Germline CDR1 and CDR2: KGHDR and SFDVKD. V lost 0 bases and J lost 4, with 9 bases in between. The CDR3 region has the DNA TGTGCCACCAGTGATTTGTCCAGGGGATACAATGAGCAGTTCTTC. Translated: CATSDLSRGYNEQFF.

This chain links TRBV2 with TRBJ2-3; 9 nucleotides line up with TRBD2. V was clipped by 5 bases and J by 0 bases; unmatched bases: 3. The CDR3 has 15 residues. Germline V gene sequence: CDR1 SNHLY, CDR2 FYNNEI. The CDR3: CASSRLAVSTDTQYF. The CDR3 nucleotides read TGTGCCAGCAGTAGACTAGCGGTGAGCACAGATACGCAGTATTTT.

The CDR3 DNA reads as TGTGCCAGCAGCGGGGGACTTTACGAGCAGTACTTC. Protein product: CASSGGLYEQYF. The chain uses TRBV7-8 and TRBJ2-7; D possibly corresponds to TRBD2 (6 bases). V lost 5 bases to trimming and J lost 4 bases, with 9 bases between them. Looked up from germline, CDR1 is SGHVS and CDR2 is FQNEAQ. This CDR3 spans 12 amino acids.

This chain joins TRBV28 and TRBJ2-7; 7 bases match TRBD2. The V and J ends lost 2 bases and 0 bases, in that order; junction bases with no gene match: 4. Per the germline V gene, CDR1 is MDHEN and CDR2 is SYDVKM. The CDR3 is 15 residues long. The CDR3 DNA reads TGTGCCAGCAGTTTACCTAGCGGCCCCTCCTACGAGCAGTACTTC. Translating gives CASSLPSGPSYEQYF.

The CDR3 region is CASSLRGGEQYF. CDR3 nucleotides: TGTGCCAGCAGTTTAAGGGGTGGGGAGCAGTACTTC. V is TRBV28 and J is TRBJ2-7, with a tentative D call TRBD1 (5 bases). The CDR3 contains 12 residues. The V gene lost 2 bases and the J gene lost 7 bases, with 9 bases spanning the gap. Germline CDR1 reads MDHEN; CDR2 reads SYDVKM.

V is TRBV27 and J is TRBJ1-1, with TRBD1 as a possible D gene (6 bases). V shed 1 base and J shed 4 bases, with 13 bases lying between them. The CDR3 consists of 15 residues. Looked up from germline, CDR1 is MNHEY and CDR2 is SMNVEV (reference sequence). CDR3 residues: CASSLFAGALTEAFF. In DNA form, the CDR3 reads TGTGCCAGCAGTTTATTCGCAGGGGCCCTCACTGAAGCTTTCTTT.